The 30 T cell receptor beta chains reported below all come from one sample, sequenced in a study of lymphopenia after photon versus proton radiotherapy. Clones were read by immunoSEQ multiplex PCR, and TCRdb kept only the in-frame ones, dropping some. The sample contains about 20,000 clones, about 92% of which appear only once. The sequences come from peripheral blood, collected from a patient treated with photon-based radiotherapy. The receptors derive from a middle-aged woman with cholangiocarcinoma.

The sample holds one count of this clone. The chain uses TRBV30 and TRBJ1-5, with 7 bases fitting TRBD1. The CDR3 runs to 14 residues. V shed 0 bases, J shed 3 bases, and the junction held 2 bases outside the gene matches. Germline V gene lookup returns CDR1 GTSNPN and CDR2 SVGIG (reference sequence). The CDR3 loop reads CAWSVGTVNQPQHF. CDR3 in DNA: TGTGCCTGGAGTGTAGGGACAGTCAATCAGCCCCAGCATTTT.

V and J are TRBV28 and TRBJ2-6, with D tentatively TRBD1 or TRBD2 (5 bases each). Trimming stripped 5 bases from V and 4 bases from J, with 15 bases between. This CDR3 is 16 amino acids long. CDR1 is MDHEN and CDR2 is SYDVKM in the germline V gene. The CDR3 coding sequence is TGTGCCAGCAGTCCGGGGCCGGGCCTAGGGGCCAACGTCCTGACTTTC. Its translation is CASSPGPGLGANVLTF.

J is TRBJ2-3 and V is TRBV11-2; D is ambiguous. Trimming cost V 0 bases and J 6 bases, with 7 bases left between them. CDR1 SGHAT and CDR2 FQNNGV come from the germline V gene. This CDR3 comprises 13 residues. The DNA for the CDR3 is TGTGCCAGCAGCTTAGATCCCGGCGATACGCAGTATTTT. This encodes CASSLDPGDTQYF.

The gene calls are TRBV25-1 and TRBJ1-4, with D uncertain. Germline V gene data show CDR1 as MGHDK and CDR2 as SYGVNS. The germline V and J ends were trimmed by 4 bases and 5 bases, with 11 bases remaining between them. The CDR3 has 14 amino acids. The CDR3 protein is CASSVGRGNEKLFF. CDR3 nucleotides: TGTGCCAGCAGTGTGGGAAGAGGAAATGAAAAACTGTTTTTT.

The gene calls are TRBV6-1 and TRBJ1-2; 7 bases match TRBD1. Germline CDR1 MNHNS, CDR2 SASEGT. With 2 bases clipped from V and 8 bases from J, the junction kept 11 bases outside the gene matches. This CDR3 is 15 amino acids long. The CDR3 DNA is TGTGCCAGCAGTGAAACCGGGACAGTCTCTGGAGGCTACACCTTC. This gives the protein CASSETGTVSGGYTF.

V and J are TRBV11-2 and TRBJ2-1, with a possible D match to TRBD2 (5 bases). Between the trimmed V and J ends, which lost 5 bases and 9 bases, there was a span of 17 bases. The germline CDR1 and CDR2 sequences are SGHAT and FQNNGV. The CDR3 covers 14 residues. The CDR3 bases are TGTGCCAGCAGCCCCCCTGGGGAGCTCCGTGAGCAGTTCTTC. This codes for CASSPPGELREQFF.

This chain joins TRBV5-4 and TRBJ2-5, with 10 nucleotides matching TRBD1. Germline V gene lookup returns CDR1 SGHNT and CDR2 YYREEE (reference sequence). V was clipped by 2 bases and J by 5 bases; unmatched bases: 3. This CDR3 is built from 14 residues. The CDR3: CASSFGQGGETQYF. CDR3 sequence (DNA): TGTGCCAGCAGCTTTGGACAGGGGGGTGAGACCCAGTACTTC.

V usage is TRBV7-6 and J usage is TRBJ2-5, with unresolved D. TRBJ2-7 matches the DNA end more closely, so the J call is doubtful. CDR3 length: 15 amino acids. Germline values: CDR1 SGHVS, CDR2 FNYEAQ. The CDR3 sequence is CASSLNPGPDYEQYF. The CDR3 DNA follows: TGTGCCAGCAGCTTAAACCCCGGCCCGGACTACGAGCAGTACTTC.

This clone was recorded only once. This chain links TRBV6-1 with TRBJ2-6, with D tentatively TRBD2 (5 bases). The CDR3 consists of 13 residues. Germline lookup yields CDR1 MNHNS and CDR2 SASEGT. The V end lost 5 bases, the J end lost 4 bases, and 6 bases lay between the germline ends. The chain's CDR3 is CASSSGGANVLTF. The CDR3 DNA follows: TGTGCCAGCAGTAGCGGAGGGGCCAACGTCCTGACTTTC.

This rearrangement joins TRBV5-5 to TRBJ2-1, with D possibly TRBD1 on 5 matching bases. Germline lookup yields CDR1 SGHKS and CDR2 YYEKEE (reference sequence). This CDR3 region has 15 residues. V lost 1 base and J lost 6, with 14 bases in between. The CDR3 is CASSLSGNFLNEQFF. The CDR3 nucleotides read TGTGCCAGCAGCTTGTCAGGGAATTTCCTCAATGAGCAGTTCTTC.

The rearrangement links TRBV6-1 to TRBJ1-2; 8 bases map to TRBD1. Germline assignment: CDR1 MNHNS and CDR2 SASEGT. The CDR3 is made up of 17 amino acids. V gave up 4 bases and J gave up 8 bases; unmatched junction bases: 18. CDR3 bases: TGTGCCAGCAGTGGCTCAGGGAATCAGGGGGCGCTTAACGGCTACACCTTC. Encoded protein: CASSGSGNQGALNGYTF.

The genes are TRBV30 and TRBJ2-6; TRBD2 is a possible D gene (7 bases). The CDR3 contains 17 residues. Looked up from germline, CDR1 is GTSNPN and CDR2 is SVGIG (reference sequence). V was clipped by 5 bases and J by 3 bases, with 20 bases between them. The CDR3 reads CAWEAGHKVIGANVLTF. In DNA form, the CDR3 reads TGTGCCTGGGAAGCGGGACACAAGGTCATTGGGGCCAACGTCCTGACTTTC.

The rearrangement links TRBV19 to TRBJ2-2; a possible D gene is TRBD2 (6 bases). CDR3 size: 15 residues. From germline, CDR1 is LNHDA and CDR2 SQIVND (reference sequence). V lost 5 bases, J lost 5 bases, and 15 bases lay in between. The CDR3 DNA is TGTGCCAGTAGTGGCCGCGGGGTGCGAACCGGGGAGCTGTTTTTT. Translation gives CASSGRGVRTGELFF.

The chain recombines TRBV9 with TRBJ2-3; D gene ambiguous. V lost 5 bases and J lost 0, with 16 bases in between. The CDR3 runs to 16 residues. Germline V CDR1 and CDR2: SGDLS, YYNGEE. The CDR3 DNA sequence: TGTGCCAGCAGTTTAAAGTTGTGGGCCAGCACAGATACGCAGTATTTT. It encodes CASSLKLWASTDTQYF.

The rearrangement links TRBV10-3 to TRBJ1-1; no definite D call. The CDR3 contains 13 residues. V was cut by 4 bases and J by 3 bases, with 9 bases left in between. From germline, CDR1 is ENHRY and CDR2 SYGVKD. The CDR3 DNA reads as TGTGCCATCAGTGTCAACAGCTACACTGAAGCTTTCTTT. Its protein product is CAISVNSYTEAFF.

The genes are TRBV28 and TRBJ2-1; maybe TRBD2 (6 bases). CDR1 is MDHEN and CDR2 is SYDVKM in the germline V gene. Trimming pared 0 bases from V and 7 bases from J, leaving 13 bases between. The CDR3 consists of 15 residues. The CDR3 bases are TGTGCCAGCAGTTTATGGCCGGGAGCGCGGAATGAGCAGTTCTTC. Encoded protein: CASSLWPGARNEQFF.

The chain combines TRBV7-2 with TRBJ1-1, with 11 bases identical to TRBD1. The CDR3 is made up of 15 amino acids. Germline CDR1 and CDR2: SGHTA and FQGNSA. V lost 5 bases, J lost 4 bases, and 6 bases stayed unmatched. CDR3 in amino acids: CASSRTGGLGTEAFF. The DNA of the CDR3 is TGTGCCAGCAGCCGGACAGGGGGCCTGGGCACTGAAGCTTTCTTT.

The V call is TRBV27, the J call TRBJ1-6, with 10 bases identical to TRBD1. V was clipped by 5 bases and J by 7 bases; unmatched bases: 2. Germline V gives CDR1 MNHEY, CDR2 SMNVEV (reference sequence). CDR3 size: 14 residues. This CDR3 reads CASSRTGGNSPLHF. CDR3 nucleotide sequence: TGTGCCAGCAGTCGGACAGGGGGGAATTCACCCCTCCACTTT.

The rearrangement joins TRBV2 to TRBJ2-5, with D unresolved. CDR1 and CDR2 from the germline V gene are SNHLY and FYNNEI. The V and J ends lost 8 bases and 1 base respectively, with 11 bases between them. The CDR3 runs to 13 residues. This CDR3 reads CASPRSSQETQYF. Here the CDR3 DNA reads TGTGCCAGCCCTCGGAGCAGCCAAGAGACCCAGTACTTC. The full variable domain, completed using reference TRBV2 and TRBJ2-5, is EPEVTQTPSHQVTQMGQEVILRCVPISNHLYFYWYRQILGQKVEFLVSFYNNEISEKSEIFDDQFSVERPDGSNFTLKIRSTKLEDSAMYFCASPRSSQETQYFGPGTRLLVL.

The chain carries TRBV30 and TRBJ2-7; 8 bases are shared with TRBD1. CDR3 length: 13 residues. In germline, CDR1 is GTSNPN, CDR2 SVGIG (reference sequence). With 5 bases clipped from V and 5 bases from J, the junction kept 8 bases outside the gene matches. The CDR3, as DNA: TGTGCCTGGGCAGCGGACAGGGCAGACGAGCAGTACTTC. This sequence encodes CAWAADRADEQYF.

The CDR3 nucleotides read TGCGCCAGCAGGGCGACTAGCGGGAACACCGGGGAGCTGTTTTTT. The encoded protein is CASRATSGNTGELFF. The genes are TRBV10-2 and TRBJ2-2, with TRBD2 matching 9 bases. The trim removed 6 bases at V and 1 base at J, leaving 3 bases unmatched. The CDR3 is made up of 15 amino acids. The V gene's germline CDR1 is WSHSY and CDR2 SAAADI.

There are a few counts of this clone. The chain couples TRBV4-1 to TRBJ2-1; 9 bases are shared with TRBD2. Germline assignment: CDR1 MGHRA and CDR2 YSYEKL. The CDR3 length is 15 residues. Germline trimming cut 8 bases from V and 7 bases from J; bases unmatched to any gene: 12. The CDR3 loop reads CASGLAGGPENEQFF. The CDR3 DNA follows: TGCGCCAGCGGACTGGCGGGAGGGCCTGAAAATGAGCAGTTCTTC.

This clone was picked up one time. The genes are TRBV5-3 and TRBJ2-7; 10 bases align to TRBD1. TRBV5-3 is an ORF; its function is uncertain. V was pared by 3 bases and J by 5 bases, with 8 bases of the junction left unmatched. The length of the CDR3 is 15 residues. The CDR3 nucleotides are TGTGCCAGAAGCTGCCGGGACAGGGGCCAGGACGAGCAGTACTTC. This sequence encodes CARSCRDRGQDEQYF.

CDR3 sequence: CASGRTSATNEKLFF. CDR3 DNA: TGTGCCAGTGGGCGAACCAGCGCAACTAATGAAAAACTGTTTTTT. This chain uses TRBV19 with TRBJ1-4; D unresolved. Germline lookup yields CDR1 LNHDA and CDR2 SQIVND (reference sequence). The length of the CDR3 is 15 residues. V dropped 8 bases and J dropped 0 bases, with 13 bases sitting between them. Looking up the rest from reference TRBV19 and TRBJ1-4 gives the full variable domain: DGGITQSPKYLFRKEGQNVTLSCEQNLNHDAMYWYRQDPGQGLRLIYYSQIVNDFQKGDIAEGYSVSREKKESFPLTVTSAQKNPTAFYLCASGRTSATNEKLFFGSGTQLSVL.

The CDR3 reads CASSPLSDSYPRTIYF. The CDR3 DNA follows: TGTGCCAGCAGCCCATTGTCGGACAGCTACCCCCGCACCATATATTTT. The rearrangement joins TRBV6-6 to TRBJ1-3; D possibly corresponds to TRBD1 (6 bases). This CDR3 has 16 amino acids. Germline lookup yields CDR1 MNHNY and CDR2 SVGAGI (reference sequence). The V end lost 6 bases, the J end lost 9 bases, and 24 bases lay between the germline ends.

CDR3 bases: TGTGCCAGCAGCAAGACGGGACTTCGGAGAGAAGCTTTCTTT. It translates to CASSKTGLRREAFF. The chain carries TRBV7-9 and TRBJ1-1; D is possibly TRBD1 (5 bases). Germline V gene sequence: CDR1 SEHNR, CDR2 FQNEAQ (reference sequence). The CDR3 is 14 amino acids. Trimming took off 5 bases at V and 8 bases at J, with 18 bases between the two ends. The whole variable domain, remainder taken from reference TRBV7-9 and TRBJ1-1, is DTGVSQNPRHKITKRGQNVTFRCDPISEHNRLYWYRQTLGQGPEFLTYFQNEAQLEKSRLLSDRFSAERPKGSFSTLEIQRTEQGDSAMYLCASSKTGLRREAFFGQGTRLTVV.

This rearrangement joins TRBV4-3 to TRBJ2-3, with D possibly being TRBD1 (5 bases). The CDR3 is made up of 14 amino acids. Germline V gives CDR1 LGHNA, CDR2 YSLEER. With 1 base removed from V and 4 bases from J, the gap between germline ends came to 9 bases. CDR3 sequence reads: CASSQGGQADTQYF. CDR3 bases: TGCGCCAGCAGCCAAGGAGGACAAGCAGATACGCAGTATTTT.

This clone is a singleton in its sample. The CDR3 spells CASSNGASGANVLTF. CDR3 nucleotide sequence: TGTGCCAGCAGCAATGGGGCCTCTGGGGCCAACGTCCTGACTTTC. The V gene is TRBV6-6, the J gene TRBJ2-6; perhaps TRBD1 as D (5 bases). There are 15 residues in the CDR3. Deletions cut 6 bases from V and 0 bases from J, with 9 bases between. Germline assignment: CDR1 MNHNY and CDR2 SVGAGI (reference sequence).

The chain recombines TRBV11-1 with TRBJ2-7; TRBD1 agrees at 7 bases. Trimming cost V 2 bases and J 0 bases; bases outside gene matches: 4. This CDR3 is 15 amino acids long. Germline V gene data show CDR1 as SGHAT and CDR2 as FQDESV (reference sequence). CDR3 nucleotide sequence: TGTGCCAGCAGCTTACGTGCAGGGGGCTCCTACGAGCAGTACTTC. Translation gives CASSLRAGGSYEQYF.

Only one count was recorded for this clone. The chain combines TRBV4-2 with TRBJ2-2, with D perhaps matching TRBD1 (5 bases). CDR1 is LGHNA, CDR2 YNFKEQ, per germline. There are 15 residues in the CDR3. V was pared by 4 bases and J by 7 bases, with 16 bases between. The CDR3 DNA reads as TGTGCCAGCAGCCTCGTGGGGCAAGGTGGCGGGGAGCTGTTTTTT. The encoded protein is CASSLVGQGGGELFF.